These 9 T cell receptor beta chains came from one sample sequenced in a study of cytomegalovirus exposure and HLA in healthy donors. PCR employed 60 Vbeta and 13 Jbeta primers. The method was immunoSEQ multiplex PCR; TCRdb's version includes in-frame clones alone and lacks a portion of them. The sample has 120,000 to 150,000 clones; approximately 9% are singletons. Sample: PBMCs. These TCRs come from a male donor in good health and CMV-seronegative.

This clone was seen a few times. The rearrangement uses TRBV6-5 and TRBJ1-2; D is possibly TRBD1 (5 bases). The CDR3 runs 15 residues. V lost 2 bases, J lost 2 bases, and 12 bases lay in between. Germline CDR1 MNHEY, CDR2 SVGAGI. The CDR3 nucleotides are TGTGCCAGCAGTTACGACCAGGGCGAAAACTATGGCTACACCTTC. Its protein is CASSYDQGENYGYTF.

This clone was observed a handful of times. This rearrangement joins TRBV6-6 to TRBJ1-5; no clear D. Between the trimmed V and J ends, which lost 4 bases and 3 bases, there was a span of 7 bases. Germline V CDR1 and CDR2: MNHNY, SVGAGI (reference sequence). The CDR3 extends over 13 amino acids. CDR3 region: CASSSLYNQPQHF. The CDR3 DNA is TGTGCCAGCAGTTCCCTATACAATCAGCCCCAGCATTTT.

This clone was found a few times. This chain connects TRBV7-2 to TRBJ2-1; 11 nucleotides agree with TRBD1. The CDR3 is 19 residues long. The V gene end was trimmed by 2 bases and the J gene end by 0 bases; junction bases not matched to a gene: 9. Germline V gene lookup returns CDR1 SGHTA and CDR2 FQGNSA. CDR3 residues: CASSLRTGGLASSYNEQFF. CDR3 DNA: TGTGCCAGCAGCTTAAGGACAGGGGGCTTGGCGAGCTCCTACAATGAGCAGTTCTTC.

This rearrangement joins TRBV5-4 to TRBJ2-1, with D unresolved. Between the trimmed V and J ends, which lost 1 base and 5 bases, there was a span of 13 bases. The length of the CDR3 is 15 residues. Germline CDR1 is SGHNT and CDR2 is YYREEE (reference sequence). This chain's CDR3 is CASSLRVGSNNEQFF. The DNA for the CDR3 is TGTGCCAGCAGCTTGCGGGTCGGTAGTAACAATGAGCAGTTCTTC. The variable domain in full, completed from reference TRBV5-4 and TRBJ2-1, reads ETGVTQSPTHLIKTRGQQVTLRCSSQSGHNTVSWYQQALGQGPQFIFQYYREEENGRGNFPPRFSGLQFPNYSSELNVNALELDDSALYLCASSLRVGSNNEQFFGPGTRLTVL.

The table lists this clone with a few counts. The chain uses TRBV5-6 and TRBJ1-4, with no clear D. V was cut by 3 bases and J by 2 bases, with 11 bases left in between. Per the germline V gene, CDR1 is SGHDT and CDR2 is YYEEEE. This CDR3 has 15 residues. DNA of the CDR3: TGTGCCAGCAGCTCCGGGGAGGGTACTAATGAAAAACTGTTTTTT. Its translation: CASSSGEGTNEKLFF.

The chain couples TRBV9 to TRBJ1-2; TRBD1 aligns across 10 bases. The CDR3 has 13 amino acids. The germline gives CDR1 SGDLS, CDR2 YYNGEE. The trim removed 3 bases at V and 6 bases at J, leaving 2 bases unmatched. The CDR3 bases are TGTGCCAGCAGCGCCGGGACAGGGGATGGCTACACCTTC. The encoded protein is CASSAGTGDGYTF.

The rearrangement joins TRBV11-2 to TRBJ2-7, with 7 bases lining up with TRBD1. J lost 3 bases, V lost 2 bases, and 4 bases had no gene match. CDR3 length: 14 residues. Per germline, CDR1 SGHAT and CDR2 FQNNGV. In DNA, the CDR3 is TGTGCCAGCAGCTTACAAGGGGGCGTCTACGAGCAGTACTTC. Amino acids: CASSLQGGVYEQYF.

V is TRBV28 and J is TRBJ1-3; TRBD1 matches 8 bases. CDR3 length: 16 amino acids. Germline CDR1 and CDR2: MDHEN and SYDVKM. Trimming removed 5 bases from V and 0 bases from J; junction bases left unmatched: 6. CDR3 protein: CASSPPDRVSGNTIYF. CDR3 DNA: TGTGCCAGCAGTCCCCCGGACAGGGTCTCTGGAAACACCATATATTTT.

This clone showed up just a few times. The CDR3 spells CASRRGTYEQYF. CDR3 DNA: TGTGCCAGCAGACGGGGGACCTACGAGCAGTACTTC. The chain combines TRBV6-5 with TRBJ2-7, with D perhaps TRBD2 (6 bases). CDR3 length equals 12 residues. The germline V gene encodes CDR1 MNHEY and CDR2 SVGAGI. The ends were cut back, 6 bases at V and 2 bases at J, with 8 bases in the middle.